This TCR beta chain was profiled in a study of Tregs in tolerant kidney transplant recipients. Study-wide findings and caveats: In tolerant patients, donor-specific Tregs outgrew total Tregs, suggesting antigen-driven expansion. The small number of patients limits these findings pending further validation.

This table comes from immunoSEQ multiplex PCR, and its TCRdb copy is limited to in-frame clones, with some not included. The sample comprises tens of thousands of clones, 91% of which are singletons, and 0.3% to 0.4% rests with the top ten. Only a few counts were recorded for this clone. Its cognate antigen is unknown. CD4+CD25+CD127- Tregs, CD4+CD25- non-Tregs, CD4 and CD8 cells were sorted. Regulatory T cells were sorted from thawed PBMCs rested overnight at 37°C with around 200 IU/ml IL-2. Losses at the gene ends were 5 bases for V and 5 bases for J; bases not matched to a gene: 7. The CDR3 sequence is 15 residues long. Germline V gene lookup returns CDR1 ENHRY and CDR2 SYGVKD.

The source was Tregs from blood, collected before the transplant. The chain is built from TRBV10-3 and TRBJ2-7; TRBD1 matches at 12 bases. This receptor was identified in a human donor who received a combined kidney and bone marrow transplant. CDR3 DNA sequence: TGTGCCATCAGTTCAGCCGGGACAGGGGGCAACGAGCAGTACTTC. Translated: CAISSAGTGGNEQYF.